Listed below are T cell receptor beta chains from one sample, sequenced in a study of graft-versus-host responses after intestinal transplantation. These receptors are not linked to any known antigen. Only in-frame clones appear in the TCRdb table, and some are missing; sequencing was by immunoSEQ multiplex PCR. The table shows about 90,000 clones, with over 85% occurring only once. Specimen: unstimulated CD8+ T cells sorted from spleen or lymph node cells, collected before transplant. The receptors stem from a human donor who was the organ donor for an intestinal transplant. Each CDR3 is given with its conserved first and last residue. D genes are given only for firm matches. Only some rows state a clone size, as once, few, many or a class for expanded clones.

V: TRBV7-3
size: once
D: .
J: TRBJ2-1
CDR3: CASSLGPRTQFIYNEQFF
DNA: TGTGCCAGCAGCTTAGGTCCCCGGACTCAATTCATCTACAATGAGCAGTTCTTC

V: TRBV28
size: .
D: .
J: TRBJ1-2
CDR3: CASSLGMEGYTF
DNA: TGTGCCAGCAGTTTAGGCATGGAGGGCTACACCTTC

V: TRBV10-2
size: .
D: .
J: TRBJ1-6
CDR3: CASGDRALHF
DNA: TGCGCCAGCGGAGACCGCGCCCTCCACTTT

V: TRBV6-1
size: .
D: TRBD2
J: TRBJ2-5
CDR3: CASSERGGPTYFPGETQYF
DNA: TGTGCCAGCAGTGAACGGGGGGGACCAACCTATTTTCCGGGGGAGACCCAGTACTTC

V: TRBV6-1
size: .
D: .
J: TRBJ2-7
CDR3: CASSEAGGRVGSAYEQYF
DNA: TGTGCCAGCAGTGAAGCGGGGGGTAGAGTGGGTTCCGCCTACGAGCAGTACTTC

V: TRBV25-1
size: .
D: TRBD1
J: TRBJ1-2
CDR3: CASGPGGHYGYTF
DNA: TGTGCCAGCGGACCAGGGGGCCACTATGGCTACACCTTC

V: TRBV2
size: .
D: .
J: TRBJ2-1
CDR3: CASTLYNEQFF
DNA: TGTGCCAGCACCTTATACAATGAGCAGTTCTTC

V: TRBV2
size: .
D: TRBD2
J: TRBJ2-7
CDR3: CASSDLAVTYEQYF
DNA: TGTGCCAGCAGTGACCTAGCGGTTACCTACGAGCAGTACTTC

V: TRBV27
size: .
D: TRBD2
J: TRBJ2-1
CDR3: CASSLDPPSGSGDNEQFF
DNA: TGTGCCAGCAGTTTAGACCCCCCTAGCGGGAGTGGGGACAATGAGCAGTTCTTC

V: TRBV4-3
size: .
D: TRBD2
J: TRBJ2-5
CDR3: CASSQSPAGVGETQYF
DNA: TGCGCCAGCAGCCAAAGCCCGGCGGGAGTGGGAGAGACCCAGTACTTC

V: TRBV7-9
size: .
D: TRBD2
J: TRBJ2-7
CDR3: CASRGREGIYEQYF
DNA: TGTGCCAGCAGAGGCAGGGAGGGAATCTACGAGCAGTACTTC

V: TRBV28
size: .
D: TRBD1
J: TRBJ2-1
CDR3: CASSFRGYNEQFF
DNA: TGTGCCAGCAGTTTCAGGGGGTACAATGAGCAGTTCTTC

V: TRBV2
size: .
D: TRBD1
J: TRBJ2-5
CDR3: CASLTGRVEETQYF
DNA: TGTGCCAGCTTGACAGGGCGGGTAGAGGAGACCCAGTACTTC

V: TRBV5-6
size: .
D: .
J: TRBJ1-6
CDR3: CASMGGSYNSPLHF
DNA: TGTGCCAGCATGGGGGGCTCCTATAATTCACCCCTCCACTTT

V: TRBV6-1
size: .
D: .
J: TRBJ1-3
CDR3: CASSEARRGLSGNTIYF
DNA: TGTGCCAGCAGTGAAGCGCGGAGGGGCCTCTCTGGAAACACCATATATTTT

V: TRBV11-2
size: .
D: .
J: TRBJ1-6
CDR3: CASSRRSSYNSPLHF
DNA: TGTGCCAGCAGCCGACGGAGCTCCTATAATTCACCCCTCCACTTT

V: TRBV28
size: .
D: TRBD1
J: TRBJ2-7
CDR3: CATRGLPSYEQYF
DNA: TGTGCGACCAGGGGGCTCCCCTCCTACGAGCAGTACTTC

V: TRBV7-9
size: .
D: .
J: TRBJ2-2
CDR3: CASQWWTGELFF
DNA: TGTGCCAGTCAGTGGTGGACCGGGGAGCTGTTTTTT

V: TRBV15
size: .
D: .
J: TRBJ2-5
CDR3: CATRAVPALEETQYF
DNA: TGTGCCACCCGAGCCGTGCCCGCGTTGGAGGAGACCCAGTACTTC

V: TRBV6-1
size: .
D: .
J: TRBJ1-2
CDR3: CASSVFAEPAPHGYTF
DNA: TGTGCCAGCAGTGTTTTCGCGGAGCCGGCCCCACATGGCTACACCTTC

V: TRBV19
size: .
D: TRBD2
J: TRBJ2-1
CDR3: CASSMGSGTYNEQFF
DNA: TGTGCCAGTAGTATGGGTAGCGGGACCTACAATGAGCAGTTCTTC

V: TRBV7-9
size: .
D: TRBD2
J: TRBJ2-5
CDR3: CASSLTRLAPQETQYF
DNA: TGTGCCAGCAGCTTAACCCGACTAGCGCCACAAGAGACCCAGTACTTC

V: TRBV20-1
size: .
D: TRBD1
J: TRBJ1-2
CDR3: CSADRDYGYTF
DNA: TGCAGTGCCGACAGGGACTATGGCTACACCTTC

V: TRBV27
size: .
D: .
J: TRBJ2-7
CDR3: CASMFIGSTGEQYF
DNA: TGTGCCAGCATGTTTATCGGCTCGACGGGGGAGCAGTACTTC

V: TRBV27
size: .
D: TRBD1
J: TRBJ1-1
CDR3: CASSGIDRGPEAFF
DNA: TGTGCCAGCAGTGGGATCGACAGGGGGCCTGAAGCTTTCTTT

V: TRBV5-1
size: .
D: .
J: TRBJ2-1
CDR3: CASADIGEQFF
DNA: TGCGCCAGCGCCGACATTGGAGAGCAGTTCTTC

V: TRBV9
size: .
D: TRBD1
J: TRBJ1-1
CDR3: CASSWGTGNTEAFF
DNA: TGTGCCAGCAGCTGGGGGACAGGGAACACTGAAGCTTTCTTT

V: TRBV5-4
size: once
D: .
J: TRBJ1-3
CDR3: CASSLSPDSTPSGNTIYF
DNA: TGTGCCAGCAGCTTGTCACCTGACAGCACCCCTTCTGGAAACACCATATATTTT

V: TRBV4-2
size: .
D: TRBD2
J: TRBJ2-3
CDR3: CASSLTLAASTDTQYF
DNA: TGTGCCAGCAGCCTCACCCTAGCGGCTAGCACAGATACGCAGTATTTT

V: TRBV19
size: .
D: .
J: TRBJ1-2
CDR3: CASSIIGVYGYTF
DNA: TGTGCCAGTAGTATCATCGGGGTCTATGGCTACACCTTC

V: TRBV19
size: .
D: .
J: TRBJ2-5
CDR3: CASSITGNTETQYF
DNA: TGTGCCAGTAGCATAACAGGGAATACAGAGACCCAGTACTTC

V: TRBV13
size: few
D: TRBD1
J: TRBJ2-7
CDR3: CASSLFGQGLGEQYF
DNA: TGTGCCAGCAGCCTATTTGGACAGGGTTTAGGCGAGCAGTACTTC